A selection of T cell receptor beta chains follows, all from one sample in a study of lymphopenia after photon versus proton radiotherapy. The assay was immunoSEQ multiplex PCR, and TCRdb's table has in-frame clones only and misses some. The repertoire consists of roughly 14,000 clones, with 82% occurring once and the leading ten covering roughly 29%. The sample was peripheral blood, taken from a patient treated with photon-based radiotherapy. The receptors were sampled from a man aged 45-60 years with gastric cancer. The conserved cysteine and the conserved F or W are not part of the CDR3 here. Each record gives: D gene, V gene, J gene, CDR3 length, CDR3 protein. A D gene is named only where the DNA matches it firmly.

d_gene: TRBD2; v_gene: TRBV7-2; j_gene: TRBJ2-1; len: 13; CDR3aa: ASSLMAGGPDEQF
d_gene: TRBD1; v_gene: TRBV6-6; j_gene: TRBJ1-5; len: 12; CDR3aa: ASSEGGGAGVQH
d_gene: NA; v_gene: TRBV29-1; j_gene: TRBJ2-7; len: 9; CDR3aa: STKDSYEQY
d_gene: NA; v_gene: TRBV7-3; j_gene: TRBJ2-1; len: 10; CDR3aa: ASSFSGNEQF
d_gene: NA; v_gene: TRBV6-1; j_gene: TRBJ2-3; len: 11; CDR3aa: ASMSGRTDTQY
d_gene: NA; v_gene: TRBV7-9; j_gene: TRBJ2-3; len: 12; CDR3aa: ASSYPSSTDTQY
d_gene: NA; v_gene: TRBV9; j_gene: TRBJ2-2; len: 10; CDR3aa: ASSADTGELF
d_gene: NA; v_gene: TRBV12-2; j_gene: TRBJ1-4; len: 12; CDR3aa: ASRLPPTNEKLF
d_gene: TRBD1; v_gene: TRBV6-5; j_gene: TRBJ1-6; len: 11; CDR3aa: ASTGQVNSPLH
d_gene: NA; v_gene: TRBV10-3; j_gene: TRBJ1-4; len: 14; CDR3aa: AISVIWADLNEKLF
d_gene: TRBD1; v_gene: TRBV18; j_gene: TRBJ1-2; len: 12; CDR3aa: ASSLGTVNYGYT
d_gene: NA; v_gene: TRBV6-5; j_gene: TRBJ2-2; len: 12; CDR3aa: ASTLRGGTGELF
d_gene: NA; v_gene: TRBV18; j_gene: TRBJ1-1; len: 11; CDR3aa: ASSGPGVAEAF
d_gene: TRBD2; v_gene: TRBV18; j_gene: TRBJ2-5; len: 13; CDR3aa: ASSSTSGPGETQY
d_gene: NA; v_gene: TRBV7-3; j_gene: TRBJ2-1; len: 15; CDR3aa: ASSRWSAPSSYNEQF
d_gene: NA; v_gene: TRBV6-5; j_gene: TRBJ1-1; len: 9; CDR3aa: ASSTPREAF
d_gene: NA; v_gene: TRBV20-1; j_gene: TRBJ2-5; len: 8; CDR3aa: SARGETQY
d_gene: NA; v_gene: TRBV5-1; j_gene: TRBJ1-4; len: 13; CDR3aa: ASSLGGSLSEKLF
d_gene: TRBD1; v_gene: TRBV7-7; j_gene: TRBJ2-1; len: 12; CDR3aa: ASSLAGGGNEQF
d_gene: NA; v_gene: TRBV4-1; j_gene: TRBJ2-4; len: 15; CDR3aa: ASSPRVTGPAKNIQY
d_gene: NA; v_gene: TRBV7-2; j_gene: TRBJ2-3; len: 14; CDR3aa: ASSLGRGRGSDTQY
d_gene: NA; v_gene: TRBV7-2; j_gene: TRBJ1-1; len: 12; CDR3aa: ASSLAPGDTEAF